This T cell receptor beta chain stems from a study of cytomegalovirus exposure and HLA in healthy donors. Overall study results and limits: Some V segments, TRBV6-2 and TRBV6-3 among them, were indistinguishable and were therefore excluded.

The PCR employed 60 Vbeta primers together with 13 Jbeta primers. The table came from immunoSEQ multiplex PCR; TCRdb's copy has only in-frame clones and leaves some out. Among around 130,000 clones, around three quarters were seen once, and the ten largest hold about 2%. The study sampled nominally healthy donors, though unrecorded immune exposures were likely. Germline V gives CDR1 SQVTM, CDR2 ANQGSEA. The length of the CDR3 is 15 residues. V was cut by 4 bases and J by 6 bases, with 22 bases left in between. Note on this clone: No antigen is known for it.

The rearrangement joins TRBV29-1 to TRBJ2-7, with D perhaps matching TRBD2 (7 bases). The sequencing sample was made of PBMCs. The TCR was taken from a man aged 18 to 29 in good health and CMV-seronegative. This CDR3 is CSVALRYPGGSEQYF. Here the CDR3 DNA reads TGCAGCGTTGCTCTTCGGTACCCGGGGGGCTCCGAGCAGTACTTC.